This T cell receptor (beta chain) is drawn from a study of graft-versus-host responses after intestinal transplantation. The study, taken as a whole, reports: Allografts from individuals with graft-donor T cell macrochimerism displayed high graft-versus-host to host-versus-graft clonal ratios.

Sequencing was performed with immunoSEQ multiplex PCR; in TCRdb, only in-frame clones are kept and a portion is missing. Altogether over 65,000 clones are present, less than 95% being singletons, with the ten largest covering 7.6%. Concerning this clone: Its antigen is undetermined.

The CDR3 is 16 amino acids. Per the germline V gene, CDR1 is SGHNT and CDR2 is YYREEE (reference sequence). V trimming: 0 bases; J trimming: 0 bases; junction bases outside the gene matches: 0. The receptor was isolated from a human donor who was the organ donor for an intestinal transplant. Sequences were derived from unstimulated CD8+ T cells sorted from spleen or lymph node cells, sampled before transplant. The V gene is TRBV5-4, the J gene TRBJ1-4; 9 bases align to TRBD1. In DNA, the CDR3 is TGTGCCAGCAGCTTGGGGACAGGGGCAACTAATGAAAAACTGTTTTTT. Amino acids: CASSLGTGATNEKLFF.